One and the same sample provided the 4 T cell receptor beta chains below, sequenced in a study of vaccination and CD4 T cells after COVID-19. Indicated treatment: approximately nine-day PBMC culture with coronavirus spike peptide pools or control peptides (ViraFEST assay). Their cognate antigens are unknown. With the Oncomine TCR Beta short-read assay, DNA from cultured CD4+ T cells was sequenced. Via MiXCR, TCRdb re-called the PCR reads, giving one row per CDR3 protein. The sample records some 10,000 distinct CDR3 sequences, just over 60% being singletons. Material for sequencing was CD4+ T cells from blood, cultured in vitro. The receptors originated from a human donor who had recovered from COVID-19.

The V gene is TRBV10-3, the J gene TRBJ1-1; a possible D gene is TRBD1 (6 bases). Germline CDR1 reads ENHRY; CDR2 reads SYGVKD. Trimming shortened V by 11 bases and J by 2 bases, and 12 bases separated the two germline ends. The CDR3 covers 12 residues. The chain's CDR3 is CAAGQRNTEAFF. The CDR3 nucleotides read TGTGCCGCCGGACAGCGAAACACTGAAGCTTTCTTT.

The rearrangement joins TRBV20-1 to TRBJ1-2, with D unclear. V shed 0 bases and J shed 10 bases, with 9 bases lying between them. Germline CDR1 reads DFQATT; CDR2 reads SNEGSKA (reference sequence). This CDR3 has 11 amino acids. CDR3 residues: CSARDGGIYTF. CDR3 nucleotide sequence: TGCAGTGCTAGAGATGGAGGGATCTACACCTTC.

The J gene is TRBJ2-3, the V gene TRBV11-3, with D unresolved. The germline V gene encodes CDR1 SGHNT and CDR2 YENEEA. The CDR3 sequence is 12 residues long. V lost 4 bases and J 5 bases, leaving 7 bases between the germline ends. CDR3 sequence reads: CASSSSRDTQYF. CDR3 nucleotides: TGTGCCAGCAGCTCGTCGAGAGATACGCAGTATTTT.

V gene TRBV24-1 combines with J gene TRBJ1-4; D possibly corresponds to TRBD1 (5 bases). Trimming removed 6 bases at V and 7 bases at J, with 8 bases between. Germline V gene sequence: CDR1 KGHDR, CDR2 SFDVKD. This CDR3 region has 12 residues. The CDR3 is CATSRQSEKLFF. The CDR3 DNA sequence: TGTGCCACCAGTAGACAGTCTGAAAAACTGTTTTTT.